This T cell receptor beta chain is from a study of neurological immune-mediated disorders. Study-level findings and limits: Multiple sclerosis, the disease with the least TCR clonal expansion, fell below healthy controls, whereas HTLV-1-associated myelopathy showed the most.

Synthesis of cDNA was accomplished via 5'RACE employing 10-nucleotide random UMIs. From the 5' RACE reads, TCRdb called clonotypes with MiXCR, one entry per CDR3 protein. The sample yields 25,000 to 30,000 distinct CDR3 sequences, over 3% seen once. This clonotype appeared many times. The antigen remains unidentified. This sequence originates from a woman under 40 with multiple sclerosis. The sequenced sample consisted of PBMCs.

This CDR3 is CASSLGQGGTGELFF. The CDR3, as DNA: TGTGCCAGCAGCTTGGGACAGGGTGGCACCGGGGAGCTGTTTTTT. The V call is TRBV7-9, the J call TRBJ2-2; 9 bases match TRBD1. Germline CDR1 reads SEHNR; CDR2 reads FQNEAQ (reference sequence). V lost 3 bases and J lost 4; bases outside the gene matches: 3. The CDR3 contains 15 residues.